These T cell receptor beta chains were read from a single sample in a study of cytomegalovirus exposure and HLA in healthy donors. TCRdb keeps only in-frame clones here, not all; method: immunoSEQ multiplex PCR. The sample carries around 49,000 clones, 94% recorded once. Material: PBMCs. These receptors originate from a woman between 18 and 29 years old in good health and CMV-seropositive. Both conserved end residues are part of each CDR3. Each record gives: J gene, D gene, clone size, V gene, CDR3 DNA, CDR3 protein. A D gene is named only where the DNA matches it firmly. Only some rows state a clone size, as once, few, many or a class for expanded clones.

TRBJ2-7	.	.	TRBV7-8	TGTGCCAGCAGCTTGGGACAAGCATACTCCTACGAGCAGTACTTC	CASSLGQAYSYEQYF
TRBJ2-7	TRBD2	.	TRBV15	TGTGCCACCAGCAGAGATAGGCGTAGCGGGAGTGCGGGGCAGTACTTC	CATSRDRRSGSAGQYF
TRBJ1-2	.	.	TRBV5-8	TGTGCCAGCTTCCTTCCCGGGGGGATCCATGGCTACACCTTC	CASFLPGGIHGYTF
TRBJ2-3	.	.	TRBV14	TGTGCCAGCAGTAGCCTCAGCACAGATACGCAGTATTTT	CASSSLSTDTQYF
TRBJ2-3	.	.	TRBV6-1	TGTGCCAGCAGCATACGGGACTCCGGCACAGATACGCAGTATTTT	CASSIRDSGTDTQYF
TRBJ2-7	TRBD1	.	TRBV10-3	TGTGCCATCACCGATGACAGGGAAGGATACGAGCAGTACTTC	CAITDDREGYEQYF
TRBJ2-3	.	.	TRBV9	TGTGCCAGCAGCGTAGACCACCGAGGTGGAGATACGCAGTATTTT	CASSVDHRGGDTQYF
TRBJ1-5	.	.	TRBV7-2	TGTGCCAGCAGCTCCACCCGGGGGGGGAGCAATCAGCCCCAGCATTTT	CASSSTRGGSNQPQHF
TRBJ2-1	TRBD2	.	TRBV5-1	TGCGCCAGCAGCGCGGGACTAGCGGGAGGGGTTTACAATGAGCAGTTCTTC	CASSAGLAGGVYNEQFF
TRBJ1-1	.	once	TRBV6-4	TGTGCCAGCAGTGACTCGGCAAACACTGAAGCTTTCTTT	CASSDSANTEAFF
TRBJ2-5	TRBD2	.	TRBV6-1	TGTGCCAGCAGTGAATCCGGACTAGCGGCCCCGGGGGCGAGGAGAGAGACCCAGTACTTC	CASSESGLAAPGARRETQYF
TRBJ2-2	TRBD2	few	TRBV27	TGTGCCAGCAGTTTTTTCGGGGCTAGCGGGATCACCGGGGAGCTGTTTTTT	CASSFFGASGITGELFF
TRBJ2-7	.	.	TRBV12-5	TGTGCTAGTGGTTTGTTTTTAGTCGAGGGCGAGCAGTACTTC	CASGLFLVEGEQYF
TRBJ2-2	TRBD2	.	TRBV10-2	TGCGCCAGCAGTGGCACAGAAGGACTAGCGGAGAACACCGGGGAGCTGTTTTTT	CASSGTEGLAENTGELFF
TRBJ2-7	.	.	TRBV7-2	TGTGCCAGCAGCGTCTACGGGACAAATGACTACGAGCAGTACTTC	CASSVYGTNDYEQYF
TRBJ2-7	.	.	TRBV4-3	TGCGCCAGCAGCCAAGTCACAAACGGGGTTGGCCTCCACGAGCAGTACTTC	CASSQVTNGVGLHEQYF
TRBJ2-3	TRBD2	.	TRBV11-3	TGTGCCAGCAGCGGCGGGAGGGGGTTCACAGATACGCAGTATTTT	CASSGGRGFTDTQYF
TRBJ2-1	TRBD2	.	TRBV7-2	TGTGCCAGCAGCCTCGGGACTAGCGGGAGTATCTTAGGTTGGGATGAGCAGTTCTTC	CASSLGTSGSILGWDEQFF
TRBJ2-7	.	.	TRBV6-1	TGTGCCAGCAGTGAGCTGTTAGGGGCAGCTGAAGAGCAGTACTTC	CASSELLGAAEEQYF
TRBJ1-3	.	.	TRBV10-2	TGCGCCAGCAGCGAGCATAACACCATATATTTT	CASSEHNTIYF
TRBJ2-3	.	.	TRBV4-2	TGTGCCAGCAGCCAGGGACACGGCACAGATACGCAGTATTTT	CASSQGHGTDTQYF
TRBJ2-1	TRBD1	.	TRBV27	TGTGCCAGCACCGTCGGGACAGGGATCTACAATGAGCAGTTCTTC	CASTVGTGIYNEQFF
TRBJ1-6	TRBD1	.	TRBV6-1	TGTGCCAGCAGAAAAGAAAGGGGGCCTAATTCACCCCTCCACTTT	CASRKERGPNSPLHF
TRBJ2-2	.	.	TRBV7-2	TGTGCCAGCAGCTTAGTTCAGAACACCGGGGAGCTGTTTTTT	CASSLVQNTGELFF
TRBJ2-3	TRBD2	.	TRBV10-1	TGCGCCAGCAGTGAGATAGCGGGAGATACGCAGTATTTT	CASSEIAGDTQYF
TRBJ2-7	TRBD2	.	TRBV15	TGTGCCACCAGCAGAGAAACAGCGGGGAGCTACGAGCAGTACTTC	CATSRETAGSYEQYF
TRBJ2-5	.	.	TRBV9	TGTGCCAGCAGCGGAGCTGAAGAGACCCAGTACTTC	CASSGAEETQYF
TRBJ2-7	TRBD2	once	TRBV10-1	TGCGCCAGCAACCCCGGCCCTAGCGGGAGCTCCTACGAGCAGTACTTC	CASNPGPSGSSYEQYF
TRBJ1-2	TRBD1	.	TRBV30	TGTGCCTCCGGGGCCAGGGGGCGTGTTAACTATGGCTACACCTTC	CASGARGRVNYGYTF
TRBJ1-5	.	.	TRBV30	TGTGCCTGGAGTCGGGCGGGTGGGAATCAGCCCCAGCATTTT	CAWSRAGGNQPQHF
TRBJ2-2	TRBD1	.	TRBV28	TGTGCCAGCAGTTCTCCAGGGGGAAGGTCCGGGGAGCTGTTTTTT	CASSSPGGRSGELFF
TRBJ2-7	TRBD2	.	TRBV4-1	TGCGCCAGCAGCCAACACCCACTAGCGGGGAAGAAATACGAGCAGTACTTC	CASSQHPLAGKKYEQYF
TRBJ2-1	TRBD2	.	TRBV10-3	TGTGCCATCAGTGAGGTTAGCGGGTACAATGAGCAGTTCTTC	CAISEVSGYNEQFF
TRBJ2-3	TRBD2	once	TRBV9	TGTGCCAGCAGCCAAGCTACTCGAGGGACTATCAGCACAGATACGCAGTATTTT	CASSQATRGTISTDTQYF
TRBJ1-4	.	.	TRBV15	TGTGCCACCAGCAGAGATCCCAGGGATGAAAAACTGTTTTTT	CATSRDPRDEKLFF
TRBJ2-5	TRBD2	.	TRBV6-1	TGTGCCAGCGGATTAGCGGGAGACATAGAGACCCAGTACTTC	CASGLAGDIETQYF
TRBJ2-5	.	.	TRBV6-5	TGTGCCAGCAGTTACTCGAGTCCCCAAGAGACCCAGTACTTC	CASSYSSPQETQYF
TRBJ2-1	.	.	TRBV28	TGTGCCAGCAGCCCTACGGCTGTAACTAGGAGTAATGAGCAGTTCTTC	CASSPTAVTRSNEQFF